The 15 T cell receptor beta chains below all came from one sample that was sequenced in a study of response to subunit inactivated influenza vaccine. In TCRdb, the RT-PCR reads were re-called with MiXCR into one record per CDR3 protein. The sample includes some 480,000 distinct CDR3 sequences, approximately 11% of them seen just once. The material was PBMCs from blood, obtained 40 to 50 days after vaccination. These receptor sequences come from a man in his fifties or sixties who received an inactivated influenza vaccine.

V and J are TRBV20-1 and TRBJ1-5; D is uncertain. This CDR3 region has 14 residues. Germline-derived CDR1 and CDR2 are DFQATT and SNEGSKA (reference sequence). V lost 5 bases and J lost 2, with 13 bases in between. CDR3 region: CSAASTGGNQPQHF. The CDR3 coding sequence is TGCAGTGCTGCATCAACTGGAGGCAATCAGCCCCAGCATTTT.

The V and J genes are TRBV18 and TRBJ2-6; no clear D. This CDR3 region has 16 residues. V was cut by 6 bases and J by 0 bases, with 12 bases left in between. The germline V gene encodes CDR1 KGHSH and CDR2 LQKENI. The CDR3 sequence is CASSRLATSGANVLTF. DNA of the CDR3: TGTGCCAGCTCCCGGCTGGCGACCTCTGGGGCCAACGTCCTGACTTTC.

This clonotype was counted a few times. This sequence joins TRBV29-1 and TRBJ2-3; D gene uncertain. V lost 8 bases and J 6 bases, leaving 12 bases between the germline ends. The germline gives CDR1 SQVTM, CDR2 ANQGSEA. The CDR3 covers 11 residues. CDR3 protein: CSMALRDTQYF. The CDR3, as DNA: TGCAGCATGGCACTAAGGGATACGCAGTATTTT.

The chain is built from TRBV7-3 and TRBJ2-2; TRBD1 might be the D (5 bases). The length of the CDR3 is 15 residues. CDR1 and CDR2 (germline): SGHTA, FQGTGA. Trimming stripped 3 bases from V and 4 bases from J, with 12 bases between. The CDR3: CASSFGSGPTGELFF. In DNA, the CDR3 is TGTGCCAGCAGCTTCGGATCAGGGCCCACCGGGGAGCTGTTTTTT.

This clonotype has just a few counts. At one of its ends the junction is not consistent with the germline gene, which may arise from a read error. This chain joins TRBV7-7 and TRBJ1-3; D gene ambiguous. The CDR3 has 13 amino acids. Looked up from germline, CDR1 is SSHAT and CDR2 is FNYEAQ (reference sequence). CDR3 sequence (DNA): TGTGCTAGCAGCCCCGGAGCCGGAAACACCATATATTTT. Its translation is CASSPGAGNTIYF. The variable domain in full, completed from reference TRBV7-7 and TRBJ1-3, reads GAGVSQSPRYKVTKRGQDVTLRCDPISSHATLYWYQQALGQGPEFLTYFNYEAQPDKSGLPSDRFSAERPEGSISTLTIQRTEQRDSAMYRCASSPGAGNTIYFGEGSWLTVV.

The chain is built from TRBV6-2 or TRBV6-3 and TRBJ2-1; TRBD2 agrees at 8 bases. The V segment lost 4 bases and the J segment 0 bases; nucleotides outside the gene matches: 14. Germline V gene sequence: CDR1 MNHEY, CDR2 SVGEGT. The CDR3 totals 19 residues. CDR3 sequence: CASSFVIAGISSSYNEQFF. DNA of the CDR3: TGTGCCAGCAGTTTTGTGATAGCGGGGATCTCGAGCTCCTACAATGAGCAGTTCTTC.

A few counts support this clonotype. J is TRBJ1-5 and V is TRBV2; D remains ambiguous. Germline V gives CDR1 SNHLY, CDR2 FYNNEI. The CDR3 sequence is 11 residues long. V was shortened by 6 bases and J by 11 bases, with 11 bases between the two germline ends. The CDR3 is CASSFKGSQHF. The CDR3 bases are TGTGCCAGCAGCTTCAAAGGATCCCAGCATTTT.

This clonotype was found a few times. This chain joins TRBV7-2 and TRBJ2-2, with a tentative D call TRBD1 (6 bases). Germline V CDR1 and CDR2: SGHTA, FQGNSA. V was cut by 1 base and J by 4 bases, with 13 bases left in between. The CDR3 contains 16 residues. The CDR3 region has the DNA TGTGCCAGCAGCTTAGGGCCGGGACACTTCACCGGGGAGCTGTTTTTT. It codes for CASSLGPGHFTGELFF.

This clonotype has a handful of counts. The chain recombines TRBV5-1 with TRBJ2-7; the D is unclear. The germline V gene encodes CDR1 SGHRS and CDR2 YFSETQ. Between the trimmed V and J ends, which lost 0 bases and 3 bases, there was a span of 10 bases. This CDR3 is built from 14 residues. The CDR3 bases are TGCGCCAGCAGCTTGGGGGCAGACCTCTACGAGCAGTACTTC. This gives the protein CASSLGADLYEQYF.

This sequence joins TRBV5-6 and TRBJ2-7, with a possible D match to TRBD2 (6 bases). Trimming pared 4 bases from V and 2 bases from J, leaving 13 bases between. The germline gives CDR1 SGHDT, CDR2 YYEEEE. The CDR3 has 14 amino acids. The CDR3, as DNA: TGTGCCAGCAGCGACGGGACTGAAACCTACGAGCAGTACTTC. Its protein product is CASSDGTETYEQYF.

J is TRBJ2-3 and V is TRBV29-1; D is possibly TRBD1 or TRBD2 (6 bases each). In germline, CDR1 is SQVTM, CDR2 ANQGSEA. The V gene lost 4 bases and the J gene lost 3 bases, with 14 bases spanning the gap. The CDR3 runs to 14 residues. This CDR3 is CSVVRGVGTDTQYF. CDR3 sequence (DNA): TGCAGCGTTGTAAGGGGGGTAGGGACAGATACGCAGTATTTT.

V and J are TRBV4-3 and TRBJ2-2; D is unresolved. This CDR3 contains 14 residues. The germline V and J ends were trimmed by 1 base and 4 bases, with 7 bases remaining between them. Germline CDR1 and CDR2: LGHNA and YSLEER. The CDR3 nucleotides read TGCGCCAGCAGCCAAGCCTCAGTCACCGGGGAGCTGTTTTTT. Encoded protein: CASSQASVTGELFF.

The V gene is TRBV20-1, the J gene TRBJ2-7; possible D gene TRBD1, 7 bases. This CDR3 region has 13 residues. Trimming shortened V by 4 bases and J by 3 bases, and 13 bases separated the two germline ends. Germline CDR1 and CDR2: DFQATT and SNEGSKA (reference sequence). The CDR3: CSAIGQGGYEQYF. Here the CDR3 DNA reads TGCAGTGCTATAGGGCAGGGGGGCTACGAGCAGTACTTC.

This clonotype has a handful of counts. CDR3 protein: CASSLTGEAYNEQFF. DNA for the CDR3: TGCGCCAGCAGCTTGACGGGGGAGGCCTACAATGAGCAGTTCTTC. The chain uses TRBV5-1 and TRBJ2-1; maybe TRBD2 (6 bases). In germline, CDR1 is SGHRS, CDR2 YFSETQ. CDR3 length: 15 amino acids. V lost 1 base and J lost 2, with 10 bases in between.

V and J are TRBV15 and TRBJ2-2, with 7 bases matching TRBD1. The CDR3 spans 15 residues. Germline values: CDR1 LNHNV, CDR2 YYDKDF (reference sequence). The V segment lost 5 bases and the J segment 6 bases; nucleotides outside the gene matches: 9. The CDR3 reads CATSLLRTGPGELFF. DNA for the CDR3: TGTGCCACCAGCCTACTCCGGACAGGCCCCGGGGAGCTGTTTTTT.